What follows describes a single TCR beta chain. Its antigen is still unknown. The sample belongs to a study of cytomegalovirus exposure and HLA in healthy donors. Study outcomes and limitations: The productive fraction for most TCR beta V segments was about 87% or about 30% in an earlier analysis.

This CDR3 region has 17 residues. The germline V gene has CDR1 KGHSH and CDR2 LQKENI. Trimming shortened V by 3 bases and J by 3 bases, and 20 bases separated the two germline ends. With 60 Vbeta and 13 Jbeta primers, the PCR was carried out. Assay: immunoSEQ multiplex PCR; the TCRdb copy retains only in-frame clones and omits some. The repertoire holds 100,000 to 150,000 clones, with about three quarters as singletons. J is TRBJ1-1 and V is TRBV18; D is perhaps TRBD1 (6 bases). The sequencing input was PBMCs. This TCR derives from a man between 50 and 59 years old in good health and CMV-seronegative. The CDR3 reads CASSPPIGGAWDTEAFF. CDR3 bases: TGTGCCAGCTCACCGCCAATTGGGGGGGCCTGGGACACTGAAGCTTTCTTT.